This T cell receptor (beta chain) was sequenced in a study of blood T cell repertoires in COVID-19. Method: immunoSEQ multiplex PCR; TCRdb's copy keeps in-frame clones and lacks some. The table has around 300,000 clones, about 83% seen once; the top ten hold 3%. CDR3 size: 14 residues. From germline, CDR1 is SGHNT and CDR2 YYREEE (reference sequence). The V segment lost 0 bases and the J segment 5 bases; nucleotides outside the gene matches: 3. Sequencing used peripheral blood. This clonotype was obtained from a man aged 30 to 39 with active or convalescent COVID-19. This rearrangement joins TRBV5-4 to TRBJ2-5, with 8 nucleotides matching TRBD1. CDR3 DNA sequence: TGTGCCAGCAGCTTGGCCGGGGACAGGGAGACCCAGTACTTC. Its translation is CASSLAGDRETQYF.